This TCR beta chain was profiled in a study of blood T cell repertoires in COVID-19 (dated by TCRdb to about 2020). Study-level background: The collaborator samples originated in the United States, Italy and Spain and spanned the acute and convalescent phases of COVID-19. The prospective study material was composed of cDNA or gDNA derived from T cells, B-cell-depleted T cells, or PBMCs. Deeply sampled blood TCRbeta repertoires from subjects exposed to, actively infected with, or recovered from COVID-19 were included in the dataset. The repertoires were released in a freely available public database intended as a resource for research on the immune response to SARS-CoV-2. The samples were drawn from the first 160 participants of the ongoing ImmuneRACE study and from roughly 1,300 subjects provided by 6 global collaborators. Nearly every sample came with metadata listing a de-identified subject ID, COVID-19 status, age in years and sex. HLA class I and class II types, where available, came from metadata supplied by the sample provider rather than from assay-based typing. Points the paper makes about the study in general: The amount of clinical and demographic metadata varied by source and participant and was provided uncurated.

Another Seattle source contributed samples from volunteer blood donors who had recovered from COVID-19. The collaborating institutions used their own protocols to collect whole blood in K2EDTA tubes. Collaborator samples were shipped for TCRbeta analysis as frozen whole blood, isolated PBMCs, or DNA extracted from either sample type. The CDR3 runs 16 residues from the cysteine to the phenylalanine. The kept DNA is CDR3 alone, 48 bases in frame from the first base. TCRbeta CDR3 regions were amplified from genomic DNA by means of the immunoSEQ Assay, a bias-controlled multiplex PCR. The original pipeline was this. Nucleated cell counts per sample were estimated from amplification of reference gene primers within the assay. To quantify the absolute abundance of each unique TCRbeta CDR3 rearrangement, sequence reads were collapsed and filtered. For each sample, productive Simpson clonality was calculated as the square root of Simpson's diversity index across productive rearrangements. TCRdb retrieved this table from immuneACCESS and kept in-frame rearrangements only. Not all clones are present; in checked studies, unresolved V genes account for under half, and no reason is known for the remainder. The D gene and trimming were derived from the DNA, and the V and J assignments and clone size from that table. This sample has fewer than 200,000 clones in its table, and approximately 85% of those were observed once. The ten largest clonotypes hold approximately 1.2% of the sample.

With respect to this clone: Its specific antigen is unknown. Per-base qualities were not stored, and no clone one base away is much larger.

Sequencing was carried out using peripheral blood. The chain is assembled from TRBV21-1 and TRBJ2-3; TRBD2 is taken as the D call from the table, unchecked against the DNA. TRBV21-1 is a known pseudogene. The sequence was obtained from a man aged 60 to 69 who had recovered from COVID-19. The sequenced DNA: TGTGCCAGCAGCAAATCTCCCTTAGCGGCCACAGATACGCAGTATTTT. This gives the protein CASSKSPLAATDTQYF.